Listed below are T cell receptor beta chains from one sample, sequenced in a study of T cell responses to AZD1222 COVID-19 vaccine. Only in-frame clones appear in the TCRdb table, and some are missing; sequencing was by immunoSEQ multiplex PCR. The table lists about 140,000 clones, 85% to 95% of them singletons, with over 7.5% in the top ten. This specimen was peripheral blood, taken on day 0 of AZD1222 vaccination. The origin of the receptors is an adult in good health. Both conserved end residues are part of each CDR3. D genes are given only for firm matches. Expanded clones are given a class, and other clones once, few, many or no size at all.

j_call	cdr3_length	v_call	d_call	clone_size	cdr3_aa	cdr3_nt
TRBJ1-1	12	TRBV30	-	-	CAWGQGGTEAFF	TGTGCCTGGGGTCAGGGAGGTACTGAAGCTTTCTTT
TRBJ2-7	15	TRBV5-6	-	once	CASSLGVVGYYEQYF	TGTGCCAGCAGCTTGGGTGTAGTCGGATACTACGAGCAGTACTTC
TRBJ2-3	16	TRBV28	-	-	CASSPFAGSSTDTQYF	TGTGCCAGCAGTCCATTTGCAGGGTCTAGCACAGATACGCAGTATTTT
TRBJ2-5	14	TRBV11-3	-	-	CASSPGSTQETQYF	TGTGCCAGCAGCCCGGGGAGCACCCAAGAGACCCAGTACTTC
TRBJ1-3	16	TRBV7-2	-	-	CASSLEVTRSGNTIYF	TGTGCCAGCAGCTTAGAAGTCACCCGCTCTGGAAACACCATATATTTT
TRBJ2-5	16	TRBV11-3	-	-	CASSLGVRDTQETQYF	TGTGCCAGCAGCTTAGGAGTAAGGGACACCCAAGAGACCCAGTACTTC
TRBJ1-2	13	TRBV12-3/TRBV12-4	-	-	CASSSPENYGYTF	TGTGCCAGCAGTTCCCCGGAAAACTATGGCTACACCTTC
TRBJ1-1	12	TRBV30	-	-	CARDTPNTEAFF	TGTGCCCGGGACACTCCGAACACTGAAGCTTTCTTT
TRBJ1-6	15	TRBV10-3	-	-	CAISERGAYNSPLHF	TGTGCCATCAGTGAGAGGGGAGCCTATAATTCACCCCTCCACTTT
TRBJ1-2	12	TRBV3-1/TRBV3-2	-	-	CASSQQGRGYTF	TGTGCCAGCAGCCAACAGGGTAGGGGCTACACCTTC
TRBJ1-1	13	TRBV11-3	-	-	CASSPEVYTEAFF	TGTGCCAGCAGCCCCGAGGTCTACACTGAAGCTTTCTTT
TRBJ1-1	18	TRBV4-3	-	-	CASSQEGISGSGDTEAFF	TGCGCCAGCAGCCAAGAAGGGATCTCAGGGTCCGGGGACACTGAAGCTTTCTTT
TRBJ1-2	15	TRBV6-2/TRBV6-3	TRBD1	-	CASSYSGTGSSGYTF	TGTGCCAGCAGTTATTCTGGGACAGGGTCGTCTGGCTACACCTTC
TRBJ2-3	16	TRBV15	TRBD1	once	CATTLLTGGLLDTQYF	TGTGCCACCACCCTACTTACAGGGGGGCTATTGGATACGCAGTATTTT
TRBJ1-6	20	TRBV6-2/TRBV6-3	TRBD1	once	CASSYEPGQGPSSYNSPLHF	TGTGCCAGCAGTTACGAGCCGGGACAGGGACCTAGCTCCTATAATTCACCCCTCCACTTT
TRBJ2-1	17	TRBV7-8	TRBD2	-	CASSLGASGSSYNEQFF	TGTGCCAGCAGCTTAGGGGCTAGCGGGAGCTCCTACAATGAGCAGTTCTTC